This T cell receptor beta chain was recorded in a study of response to subunit inactivated influenza vaccine. TCRdb reprocessed the RT-PCR reads via MiXCR and lists one record per CDR3 protein. The sample records roughly 570,000 distinct CDR3 sequences, 12% to 15% being singletons. The CDR3 loop spans 13 amino acids. V lost 8 bases and J lost 2, with 10 bases in between. Notes on this clonotype: The antigen is unknown.

Study conclusions and caveats: Authors suggested few new T cells are recruited by each seasonal influenza vaccination.

Here the sequenced sample was PBMCs from blood, taken roughly 13 days after vaccination. This rearrangement joins TRBV12-3 or TRBV12-4 to TRBJ1-5, with D possibly TRBD1 on 6 matching bases. The clonotype was recovered from a man aged 50-60 years who received an inactivated influenza vaccine. CDR3 in amino acids: CASSAGGNQPQHF. In DNA form, the CDR3 reads TGTGCCAGCTCAGCAGGGGGCAATCAGCCCCAGCATTTT.